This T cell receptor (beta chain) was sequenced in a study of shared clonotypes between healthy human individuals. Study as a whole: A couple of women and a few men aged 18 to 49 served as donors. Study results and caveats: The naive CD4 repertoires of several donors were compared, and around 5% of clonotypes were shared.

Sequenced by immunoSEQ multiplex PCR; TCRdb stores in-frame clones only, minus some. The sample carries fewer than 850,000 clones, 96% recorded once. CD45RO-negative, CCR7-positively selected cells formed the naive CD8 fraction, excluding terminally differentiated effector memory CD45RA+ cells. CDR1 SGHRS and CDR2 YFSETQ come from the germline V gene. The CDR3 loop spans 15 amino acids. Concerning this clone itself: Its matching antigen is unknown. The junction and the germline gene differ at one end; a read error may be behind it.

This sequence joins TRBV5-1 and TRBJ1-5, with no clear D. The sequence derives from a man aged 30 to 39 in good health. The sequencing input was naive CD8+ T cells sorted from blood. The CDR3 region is CASRLLGDSNQPQHF. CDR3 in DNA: TGCGCCAGCCGCTTACTGGGAGACTCAAATCAGCCCCAGCATTTT.